The 21 T cell receptor beta chains below all came from one sample that was sequenced in a study of blood T cell repertoires in COVID-19. Assay used: immunoSEQ multiplex PCR; TCRdb lists only in-frame clones, some missing. The sample consists of about 230,000 clones, about 79% of them appearing once. The sequencing input was peripheral blood. All receptors derive from a man aged 35 to 55 who had recovered from COVID-19.

The chain combines TRBV30 with TRBJ1-2, with 8 bases fitting TRBD1. J was trimmed by 6 bases and V by 5 bases; bases with no gene match: 8. Germline CDR1 reads GTSNPN; CDR2 reads SVGIG (reference sequence). The CDR3 contains 13 residues. CDR3 sequence reads: CAWWTGNENGYTF. For the CDR3, the DNA is TGTGCCTGGTGGACAGGGAATGAGAATGGCTACACCTTC.

The gene calls are TRBV29-1 and TRBJ1-1; D uncertain. This CDR3 contains 12 residues. The germline CDR1 and CDR2 sequences are SQVTM and ANQGSEA. The V end lost 4 bases, the J end lost 5 bases, and 11 bases lay between the germline ends. CDR3 in DNA: TGCAGCGTTGTCTTCGGGTGGACTGAAGCTTTCTTT. Residues: CSVVFGWTEAFF.

V and J are TRBV18 and TRBJ2-7; D not certain. The CDR3 loop spans 13 amino acids. CDR1 and CDR2 from the germline V gene are KGHSH and LQKENI. V was cut by 2 bases and J by 1 base, with 6 bases left in between. The CDR3 DNA sequence: TGTGCCAGCTCACCAACTTATTCCTACGAGCAGTACTTC. This sequence encodes CASSPTYSYEQYF.

The chain recombines TRBV11-2 with TRBJ2-3, with TRBD2 matching over 7 bases. The CDR3 covers 16 residues. Trimming took 5 bases from V and 0 from J; bases not matched to a gene: 8. Germline V gene data show CDR1 as SGHAT and CDR2 as FQNNGV. The CDR3 DNA reads as TGTGCCAGCAGCCCCTCGCGGGGGAGGAGCACAGATACGCAGTATTTT. Its translation is CASSPSRGRSTDTQYF.

This sequence joins TRBV30 and TRBJ1-1; TRBD1 matches 8 bases. The CDR3 has 14 residues. Per the germline V gene, CDR1 is GTSNPN and CDR2 is SVGIG (reference sequence). The V and J ends lost 2 bases and 5 bases, in that order; junction bases with no gene match: 7. CDR3 sequence reads: CAWSNQGARTEAFF. In nucleotides, the CDR3 is TGTGCCTGGAGTAATCAGGGGGCGAGGACTGAAGCTTTCTTT.

The chain couples TRBV29-1 to TRBJ2-5; 7 bases are a match to TRBD2. With V trimmed by 2 bases and J by 1 base, 1 base remained unmatched. Germline-derived CDR1 and CDR2 are SQVTM and ANQGSEA. CDR3 length: 13 amino acids. The CDR3 sequence: CSVEPSGQETQYF. The CDR3, as DNA: TGCAGCGTTGAACCTAGCGGCCAAGAGACCCAGTACTTC.

J is TRBJ2-7 and V is TRBV6-5, with D possibly TRBD1 on 6 matching bases. The CDR3 loop spans 14 amino acids. The V and J ends lost 6 bases and 2 bases respectively, with 14 bases between them. Germline lookup yields CDR1 MNHEY and CDR2 SVGAGI. Here the CDR3 DNA reads TGTGCCAGCAGCCGTACATGGGGGCCCTACGAGCAGTACTTC. As protein: CASSRTWGPYEQYF.

As DNA, the CDR3 is TGTGCCAGCAGCTTACGTAGGGGCGGGAGGGAGCAGTACTTC. Encoded protein: CASSLRRGGREQYF. The chain has TRBV5-8 and TRBJ2-7, with TRBD2 matching 8 bases. The CDR3 loop spans 14 amino acids. The V and J ends lost 2 bases and 7 bases, in that order; junction bases with no gene match: 8. In germline, CDR1 is SGHTS, CDR2 YDEGEE.

The J gene is TRBJ2-7, the V gene TRBV4-1; 8 bases are a match to TRBD2. Germline loops: CDR1 MGHRA, CDR2 YSYEKL. The CDR3 loop spans 17 amino acids. V lost 0 bases and J lost 3; bases outside the gene matches: 10. The CDR3 is CASSQDPAGGAFYEQYF. The DNA for the CDR3 is TGCGCCAGCAGCCAAGATCCGGCCGGGGGGGCCTTCTACGAGCAGTACTTC.

The chain uses TRBV30 and TRBJ2-7; no firm D call. This CDR3 is 12 amino acids long. The V and J ends lost 5 bases and 5 bases respectively, with 13 bases between them. Germline assignment: CDR1 GTSNPN and CDR2 SVGIG (reference sequence). CDR3 protein: CAWGRIGNEQYF. Written as DNA, the CDR3 is TGTGCCTGGGGCAGGATCGGCAACGAGCAGTACTTC.

CDR3 residues: CATSAGLAGGYNEQFF. DNA for the CDR3: TGTGCCACCTCGGCGGGGCTAGCGGGGGGGTACAATGAGCAGTTCTTC. The chain couples TRBV15 to TRBJ2-1, with TRBD2 matching over 12 bases. V shed 8 bases and J 4 bases; nucleotides not matched to a gene: 9. The CDR3 totals 16 residues. Germline loops: CDR1 LNHNV, CDR2 YYDKDF (reference sequence).

The V and J genes are TRBV5-1 and TRBJ2-7; a possible D gene is TRBD2 (6 bases). The germline gives CDR1 SGHRS, CDR2 YFSETQ. The CDR3 totals 15 residues. V dropped 4 bases and J dropped 4 bases, with 18 bases sitting between them. CDR3 bases: TGCGCCAGCAGCCGTGATGGGGGGAATGCTTACGAGCAGTACTTC. This sequence encodes CASSRDGGNAYEQYF.

This rearrangement joins TRBV12-5 to TRBJ1-3, with D perhaps TRBD1 (5 bases). The length of the CDR3 is 18 residues. Germline V gene sequence: CDR1 LGHNT, CDR2 FRNRAP. Trimming cost V 1 base and J 4 bases, with 20 bases left between them. The CDR3 DNA reads TGTGCTAGTGGTTTGGGGTCCGATGTATACAGGATGGGAAACACCATATATTTT. Translated, it gives CASGLGSDVYRMGNTIYF.

The gene calls are TRBV5-1 and TRBJ2-1; D might be TRBD2 (6 bases). Per germline, CDR1 SGHRS and CDR2 YFSETQ. Trimming pared 0 bases from V and 5 bases from J, leaving 6 bases between. This CDR3 has 13 residues. CDR3 sequence (DNA): TGCGCCAGCAGCTTGGCTAGCGACAATGAGCAGTTCTTC. Protein product: CASSLASDNEQFF.

The chain carries TRBV12-2 and TRBJ1-5; TRBD1, as called in the table, went unchecked against the DNA. TRBV12-2 corresponds to a pseudogene. The CDR3 is 17 residues long. The CDR3: CASRLAKGSDINQPQHF. CDR3 bases: TGTGCAAGTCGCTTAGCAAAAGGGTCGGACATAAATCAGCCCCAGCATTTT.

V gene TRBV3-1 (or the pseudogene TRBV3-2) combines with J gene TRBJ2-1; maybe TRBD2 (7 bases). Germline CDR1 is LGHDT and CDR2 is YNNKEL (reference sequence). Trimming removed 8 bases at V and 0 bases at J, with 11 bases between. The CDR3 runs to 14 residues. CDR3 DNA: TGTGCCAGCGGGAGGGGGAGCTCCTACAATGAGCAGTTCTTC. This encodes CASGRGSSYNEQFF.

Notes on this clone: This specimen includes other DNA sequences encoding the same CDR3. CDR3 coding DNA: TGTGCCAGCAGTCGTCAGTTCAATCAGCCCCAGCATTTT. It specifies CASSRQFNQPQHF. This sequence joins TRBV2 and TRBJ1-5, with D hard to call. The CDR3 totals 13 residues. V was shortened by 5 bases and J by 3 bases, with 8 bases between the two germline ends. Germline values: CDR1 SNHLY, CDR2 FYNNEI.

This clone occurred a few times. The chain is built from TRBV10-3 and TRBJ2-5; maybe TRBD1 (5 bases). The germline gives CDR1 ENHRY, CDR2 SYGVKD. V lost 5 bases to trimming and J lost 5 bases, with 12 bases between them. The CDR3 length is 13 residues. The CDR3 DNA follows: TGTGCCATCAGTCTCCAGGGTCAGGAGACCCAGTACTTC. It translates to CAISLQGQETQYF.

This chain connects TRBV9 to TRBJ1-6, with D hard to call. V shed 3 bases and J shed 0 bases, with 13 bases lying between them. CDR3 length equals 17 residues. CDR1 is SGDLS, CDR2 YYNGEE, per germline. The DNA for the CDR3 is TGTGCCAGCAGCGCCGCGGTCGGTAGCTCCTATAATTCACCCCTCCACTTT. This gives the protein CASSAAVGSSYNSPLHF.

The genes are TRBV19 and TRBJ2-1; the match to TRBD2 covers 9 bases. Germline CDR1 reads LNHDA; CDR2 reads SQIVND (reference sequence). The CDR3 has 18 amino acids. The V segment lost 0 bases and the J segment 3 bases; nucleotides outside the gene matches: 9. The CDR3, as DNA: TGTGCCAGTAGTATAGATCGAGGGAGCGGGGGGATCTACAATGAGCAGTTCTTC. Its protein is CASSIDRGSGGIYNEQFF.

This chain joins TRBV11-2 and TRBJ2-3; 10 nucleotides line up with TRBD2. The CDR3 totals 18 residues. J lost 2 bases, V lost 5 bases, and 13 bases had no gene match. Germline CDR1 and CDR2: SGHAT and FQNNGV. The CDR3: CASSPIRNSGGITDTQYF. CDR3 DNA sequence: TGTGCCAGCAGCCCGATCAGAAATAGCGGGGGGATCACAGATACGCAGTATTTT.